This T cell receptor (beta chain) was identified in a study of beta chain features in type 1 diabetes (dated by TCRdb to 2016 to 2019). A note on the overall study: No differences in mean age, gender distribution, total cell number or subset yield were found between patients and healthy donors. A total of roughly 100,000,000 sorted cells were examined across all samples, and the number of cells per subset was strongly correlated with RNA yield. In the study, TCRB repertoires of sorted circulating CD4+ T cell subsets from recently diagnosed type 1 diabetes patients were compared with those of matched healthy donors. Regulatory and stem cell-like memory subsets were obtained from only 8 patients and roughly 8 healthy donors, while naive and central memory subsets were obtained from all 30 or so donors.

The entire amount of isolated RNA was reverse transcribed using the High Capacity cDNA Reverse Transcription Kit, so the sequenced TCRB transcripts were expressed ones. Deep immunoSEQ sequencing was applied to naive, central memory and regulatory T cell samples, giving an average of around 4 million total reads per sample. After sorted cells were lysed in RLT buffer, RNA was extracted with DNase-treated RNeasy Micro or Mini kits, with the choice depending on cell number. Each cell subset was processed separately to prevent cross-contamination, with patient and healthy donor samples processed together. The immunoSEQ multiplex PCR was used to amplify TCRB sequences from cDNA, generating 87-bp fragments that spanned the CDR3 region. Amplicons were sequenced on the Illumina HiSeq platform. Under the source paper's analysis protocol: PCR bias was corrected computationally using synthetic template baselines, and reads within Hamming distance 2 were collapsed, with unmergeable singletons discarded. Reads were aligned to IMGT to assign V, D and J genes, CDR3 length, and insertions or deletions at six rearrangement sites. Clonotype counts were normalized to sorted cell number within each subset before computing true diversity and Gini coefficients with the tcR R package. The overlap coefficient, calculated on TCRB nucleotide sequences, was used to quantify repertoire sharing. As a proxy for the pre-selection repertoire, out-of-frame TCRB sequences from naive cells were analyzed. The immuneACCESS repertoire file appears here via TCRdb, limited to in-frame rearrangements. These files lack a portion of the clones; in checked studies, under half of the deficit traces to unresolved V genes, and the cause of the others is not known. That table gives V, J and clone size, and the DNA gave D and trimming. The sample records under 400,000 clones, roughly 12% of which are singletons. In total, the top ten clones hold 0.017% of the sample.

This clone was picked up one time. Its binding antigen is unknown. Base qualities are not recorded, but no much larger clone differs from it by a single base. The research as a whole found: Patients with type 1 diabetes made fewer insertions and deleted more nucleotides at VDJ recombination sites, implying thymic rearrangement abnormalities. Because small numbers of individuals were included in the HLA sub-analyses, any influence of HLA type on TCRB rearrangement was left unresolved. Naive, central memory and regulatory TCRB repertoires appeared to be more alike among patients than among healthy donors. Because cDNA was sequenced instead of genomic DNA, activated cells with high expression could be over-represented, although the groups did not differ in activation or CD3 levels. In all four CD4+ subsets, TCRB CDR3 length was moderately but significantly shorter in type 1 diabetes patients. PCR may preferentially amplify shorter templates, but because patient and control samples were amplified and corrected together, any resulting skew would affect both groups equally.

Each donor gave one peripheral blood draw, roughly 0.12 L on average, collected into heparinised tubes. A BD FACSAria II was used to sort naive, central memory, regulatory and stem cell-like memory CD4+ T cells with a panel that included CD45RO, CCR7, CD25, CD127, CD95 and CD27. All sorted populations exceeded 95% purity. Right away, PBMCs were isolated by Lymphoprep density gradient centrifugation and were stained directly, with no culture step. So that batch effects would be minimized, each experiment stained and sorted samples in pairs, pairing one healthy donor with one patient. CDR1 and CDR2 are read off the germline V gene (reference sequence) as LNHDA and SQIVND. The CDR3 has 13 amino acids, counting the end cysteine and phenylalanine. The sequence is cut down to CDR3 DNA, 39 bases in frame from base 1. Trimming costs V 4 bases and J 5 bases, and their ends lie 8 bases apart.

The sequencing sample was made of naive CD4+ T cells from blood. This sample's cell subset or site label indicates: true naive CD4+ T cells. The chain couples TRBV19 to TRBJ2-2; there is no confident call for the D gene. The TCR sequence derives from a man aged 18 to 35 in good health. The DNA reads TGTGCCAGTAGTACCCCCCCTACCGGGGAGCTGTTTTTT. Translation gives CASSTPPTGELFF.